The present entry profiles one TCR beta chain with its context. Its antigen is not identified. The CDR3 contains 14 residues. V gave up 4 bases and J gave up 4 bases, with 13 bases separating them. The germline V gene encodes CDR1 LGHNA and CDR2 YNFKEQ. This sample stems from a study of T cells in localized non-small cell lung cancer. Study-level findings and limits: Adjacent uninvolved lung tissue had the highest T cell clonality, exceeding tumor. Turning up in adjacent lung were a median approximately 60 of the top 100 tumor clones. A single tumor region was sequenced, leaving heterogeneity possible.

TCRdb's copy holds only in-frame clones and misses some; the assay was immunoSEQ multiplex PCR. The sample contains around 25,000 clones, 92% of which appear only once. The chain combines TRBV4-2 with TRBJ1-1; unclear D gene. The sequence was obtained from a woman between 35 and 70 years old with stage I lung adenocarcinoma. Specimen: peripheral blood, collected before any cancer treatment. The CDR3 sequence: CASSPKLGSTEAFF. The CDR3, as DNA: TGTGCCAGCAGCCCTAAATTGGGTTCCACTGAAGCTTTCTTT.